The 17 T cell receptor beta chains presented below share a single source sample, sequenced in a study of cytomegalovirus exposure and HLA in healthy donors. PCR was performed using 60 Vbeta and 13 Jbeta primers. Produced via immunoSEQ multiplex PCR; TCRdb's table is partial and in-frame only. Seen here are more than 90,000 clones, approximately 80% observed once, and the top ten hold roughly 3.9%. The sequenced sample was PBMCs. The source is a woman between 35 and 50 years old in good health and CMV-seropositive.

The chain carries TRBV5-1 and TRBJ2-5, with TRBD2 matching over 12 bases. Germline CDR1 is SGHRS and CDR2 is YFSETQ. Unmatched junction bases numbered 10, after V lost 4 bases and J lost 0 bases. The CDR3 totals 18 residues. This chain's CDR3 is CASSLRGLAGLYQETQYF. The CDR3 region has the DNA TGCGCCAGCAGCCTGAGGGGACTAGCGGGCCTGTACCAAGAGACCCAGTACTTC. The variable domain in full, completed from reference TRBV5-1 and TRBJ2-5, reads KAGVTQTPRYLIKTRGQQVTLSCSPISGHRSVSWYQQTPGQGLQFLFEYFSETQRNKGNFPGRFSGRQFSNSRSEMNVSTLELGDSALYLCASSLRGLAGLYQETQYFGPGTRLLVL.

The rearrangement joins TRBV7-2 to TRBJ2-7, with 7 bases identical to TRBD1. The V and J ends lost 5 bases and 5 bases, in that order; junction bases with no gene match: 15. The CDR3 sequence is 16 residues long. Germline V gives CDR1 SGHTA, CDR2 FQGNSA. The CDR3 here is CASSPPRDSRFNEQYF. The CDR3 DNA reads TGTGCCAGCAGCCCCCCTAGGGACAGTCGGTTCAACGAGCAGTACTTC.

This clone was found once. The V call is TRBV15, the J call TRBJ1-3; no clear D. Germline loops: CDR1 LNHNV, CDR2 YYDKDF (reference sequence). The CDR3 consists of 15 residues. With 0 bases removed from V and 7 bases from J, the gap between germline ends came to 13 bases. The CDR3 reads CATSRDGQSGNTIYF. The CDR3 DNA follows: TGTGCCACCAGCAGAGATGGTCAATCGGGGAACACCATATATTTT.

This chain uses TRBV6-6 with TRBJ1-1; possible D gene TRBD1, 6 bases. V shed 5 bases and J shed 10 bases, with 14 bases lying between them. The CDR3 is made up of 12 amino acids. The V gene's germline CDR1 is MNHNY and CDR2 SVGAGI (reference sequence). CDR3 amino acids: CASSPRDMGAFF. The CDR3 DNA reads as TGTGCCAGCAGTCCCCGGGACATGGGAGCTTTCTTT.

As DNA, the CDR3 is TGTGCCAGTAGTCTAGGAGCGGGAGTGGCGGAGACCCAGTACTTC. Its protein is CASSLGAGVAETQYF. The chain combines TRBV19 with TRBJ2-5; TRBD2 aligns across 8 bases. The germline V gene encodes CDR1 LNHDA and CDR2 SQIVND (reference sequence). The CDR3 has 15 amino acids. The V segment lost 5 bases and the J segment 5 bases; nucleotides outside the gene matches: 10.

V is TRBV19 and J is TRBJ2-7; the D gene is possibly TRBD1 (5 bases). The V end lost 6 bases, the J end lost 1 base, and 7 bases lay between the germline ends. Germline loops: CDR1 LNHDA, CDR2 SQIVND (reference sequence). CDR3 size: 12 residues. DNA of the CDR3: TGTGCCAGTAGGGACAAGTCCTACGAGCAGTACTTC. Protein product: CASRDKSYEQYF.

The rearrangement links TRBV30 to TRBJ2-7, with 9 bases identical to TRBD1. This CDR3 has 15 residues. The germline CDR1 and CDR2 sequences are GTSNPN and SVGIG (reference sequence). V lost 2 bases and J lost 8; bases outside the gene matches: 13. The CDR3 here is CAWSLRGTGTLQQYF. The CDR3 DNA reads as TGTGCCTGGAGTTTGAGGGGGACAGGGACCCTTCAGCAGTACTTC. The full variable domain, with the rest looked up from reference TRBV30 and TRBJ2-7, is SQTIHQWPATLVQPVGSPLSLECTVEGTSNPNLYWYRQAAGRGLQLLFYSVGIGQISSEVPQNLSASRPQDRQFILSSKKLLLSDSGFYLCAWSLRGTGTLQQYFGPGTRLTVT.

The V and J genes are TRBV29-1 and TRBJ2-1, with 11 positions matching TRBD2. Germline V CDR1 and CDR2: SQVTM, ANQGSEA. V shed 8 bases, J shed 13 bases, and the junction held 10 bases outside the gene matches. This CDR3 is 12 amino acids long. The DNA for the CDR3 is TGCAGCACTCAGACTAGCGGGGAAACTCAGTTCTTC. This sequence encodes CSTQTSGETQFF.

This clone was seen once. The CDR3 sequence is CASSGHRGRKSTEAFF. CDR3 bases: TGTGCCAGCAGTGGACACAGGGGGCGTAAGAGCACTGAAGCTTTCTTT. The chain employs TRBV6-1 and TRBJ1-1; 9 bases are a match to TRBD1. Germline loops: CDR1 MNHNS, CDR2 SASEGT. CDR3 length: 16 amino acids. V lost 4 bases and J lost 4; bases outside the gene matches: 10.

The chain employs TRBV10-3 and TRBJ2-7; 9 bases agree with TRBD1. Germline values: CDR1 ENHRY, CDR2 SYGVKD. This CDR3 has 14 residues. V gave up 5 bases and J gave up 2 bases; unmatched junction bases: 4. The CDR3 DNA reads as TGTGCCATCAGTCGGGACAGGGCTACCTACGAGCAGTACTTC. Amino acid sequence: CAISRDRATYEQYF.

The genes are TRBV7-9 and TRBJ2-1, with 9 bases that match TRBD2. Germline V CDR1 and CDR2: SEHNR, FQNEAQ (reference sequence). J was trimmed by 1 base and V by 4 bases; bases with no gene match: 5. The CDR3 consists of 16 residues. For the CDR3, the DNA is TGTGCCAGCAGCTACTTGCTAGCGGGGTCCTACAATGAGCAGTTCTTC. The encoded protein is CASSYLLAGSYNEQFF.

The chain joins TRBV14 to TRBJ2-3; maybe TRBD2 (5 bases). Between the trimmed V and J ends, which lost 5 bases and 0 bases, there was a span of 9 bases. This CDR3 has 14 amino acids. Germline CDR1 reads SGHDN; CDR2 reads FVKESK. CDR3 bases: TGTGCCAGCAGCAGGGAGATCAGCACAGATACGCAGTATTTT. Protein sequence: CASSREISTDTQYF.

The CDR3 loop is CASSLGTSGNSETQYF. The CDR3, as DNA: TGCGCCAGCAGCTTGGGAACTAGCGGGAACAGCGAGACCCAGTACTTC. The V call is TRBV5-1, the J call TRBJ2-5, with 10 bases matching TRBD2. This CDR3 has 16 amino acids. Germline V gene lookup returns CDR1 SGHRS and CDR2 YFSETQ. V was clipped by 0 bases and J by 5 bases; unmatched bases: 7.

V and J are TRBV10-3 and TRBJ1-1; D gene ambiguous. The CDR3 is 12 amino acids. The ends were cut back, 7 bases at V and 6 bases at J, with 12 bases in the middle. Germline loops: CDR1 ENHRY, CDR2 SYGVKD. The DNA of the CDR3 is TGTGCCATCACCGGGGTGGACCCTGAAGCTTTCTTT. Translation: CAITGVDPEAFF.

V usage is TRBV28 and J usage is TRBJ2-7; 9 nucleotides line up with TRBD2. CDR1 and CDR2 from the germline V gene are MDHEN and SYDVKM. The V gene end was trimmed by 7 bases and the J gene end by 7 bases; junction bases not matched to a gene: 14. The CDR3 is 15 amino acids. The CDR3 spells CASTYGGGVAREQYF. CDR3 coding DNA: TGTGCCAGCACCTACGGCGGGGGGGTAGCTAGGGAGCAGTACTTC. The full variable domain, in which reference TRBV28 and TRBJ2-7 provide the parts outside the CDR3, is DVKVTQSSRYLVKRTGEKVFLECVQDMDHENMFWYRQDPGLGLRLIYFSYDVKMKEKGDIPEGYSVSREKKERFSLILESASTNQTSMYLCASTYGGGVAREQYFGPGTRLTVT.

The rearrangement links TRBV5-1 to TRBJ2-7; TRBD1 aligns across 8 bases. Germline trimming cut 2 bases from V and 2 bases from J; bases unmatched to any gene: 6. The CDR3 length is 15 residues. The V gene's germline CDR1 is SGHRS and CDR2 YFSETQ. The CDR3 spells CASSLLGQGPYEQYF. CDR3 DNA: TGCGCCAGCAGCTTACTTGGACAGGGTCCCTACGAGCAGTACTTC.

The chain carries TRBV7-9 and TRBJ2-1; a possible D gene is TRBD1 (6 bases). V gave up 4 bases and J gave up 3 bases, with 13 bases separating them. This CDR3 has 15 amino acids. CDR1 and CDR2 from the germline V gene are SEHNR and FQNEAQ (reference sequence). CDR3 protein: CASSSTGFGYNEQFF. In DNA, the CDR3 is TGTGCCAGCAGCTCCACAGGGTTCGGCTACAATGAGCAGTTCTTC. The variable domain in full, completed from reference TRBV7-9 and TRBJ2-1, reads DTGVSQNPRHKITKRGQNVTFRCDPISEHNRLYWYRQTLGQGPEFLTYFQNEAQLEKSRLLSDRFSAERPKGSFSTLEIQRTEQGDSAMYLCASSSTGFGYNEQFFGPGTRLTVL.